This T cell receptor beta chain is drawn from a study of response to subunit inactivated influenza vaccine. This clonotype has a count of ten or more. The V and J ends lost 2 bases and 2 bases respectively, with 9 bases between them. The CDR3 extends over 14 amino acids. In germline, CDR1 is SGHRS, CDR2 YFSETQ. TCRdb ran MiXCR on the RT-PCR reads and lists one entry per CDR3 protein. The data contain around 480,000 distinct CDR3 sequences, approximately 11% of them singletons. This TCR came from a man in his forties or fifties who received an inactivated influenza vaccine. The specimen comprised PBMCs from blood, sampled 40 to 50 days after vaccination. The rearrangement links TRBV5-1 to TRBJ2-3, with D uncertain. The CDR3 DNA is TGCGCCAGCAGCTTTAACAGAGACACAGATACGCAGTATTTT. Encoded protein: CASSFNRDTDTQYF.